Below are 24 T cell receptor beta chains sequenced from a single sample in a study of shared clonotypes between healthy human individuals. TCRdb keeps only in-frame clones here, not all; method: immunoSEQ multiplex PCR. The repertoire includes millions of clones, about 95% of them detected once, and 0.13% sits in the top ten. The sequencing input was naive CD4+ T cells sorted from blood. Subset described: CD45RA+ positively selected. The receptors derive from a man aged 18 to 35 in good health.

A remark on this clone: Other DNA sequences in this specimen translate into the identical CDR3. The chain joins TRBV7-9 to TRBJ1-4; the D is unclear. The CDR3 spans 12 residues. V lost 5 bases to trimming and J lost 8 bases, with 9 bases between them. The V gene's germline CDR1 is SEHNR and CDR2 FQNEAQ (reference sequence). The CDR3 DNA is TGTGCCAGCAGCCCGCCGGGGGAAAAACTGTTTTTT. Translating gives CASSPPGEKLFF.

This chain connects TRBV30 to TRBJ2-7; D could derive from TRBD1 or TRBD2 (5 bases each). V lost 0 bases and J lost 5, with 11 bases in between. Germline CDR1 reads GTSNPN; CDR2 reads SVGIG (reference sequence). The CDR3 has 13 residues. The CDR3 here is CAWSVRGLHEQYF. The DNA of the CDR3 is TGTGCCTGGAGTGTACGGGGCCTACACGAGCAGTACTTC.

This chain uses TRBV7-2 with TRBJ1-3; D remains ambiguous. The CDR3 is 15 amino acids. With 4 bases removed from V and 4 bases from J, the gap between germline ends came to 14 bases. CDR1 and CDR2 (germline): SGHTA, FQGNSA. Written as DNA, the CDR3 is TGTGCCAGCAGCTCGTCCTTGGTAGGGGGAAACACCATATATTTT. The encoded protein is CASSSSLVGGNTIYF.

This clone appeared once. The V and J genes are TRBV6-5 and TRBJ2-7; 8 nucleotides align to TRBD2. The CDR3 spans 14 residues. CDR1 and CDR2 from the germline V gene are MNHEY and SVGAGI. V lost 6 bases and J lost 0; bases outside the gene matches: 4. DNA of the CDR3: TGTGCCAGCAGGACTAGCGCCCCCTCCTACGAGCAGTACTTC. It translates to CASRTSAPSYEQYF.

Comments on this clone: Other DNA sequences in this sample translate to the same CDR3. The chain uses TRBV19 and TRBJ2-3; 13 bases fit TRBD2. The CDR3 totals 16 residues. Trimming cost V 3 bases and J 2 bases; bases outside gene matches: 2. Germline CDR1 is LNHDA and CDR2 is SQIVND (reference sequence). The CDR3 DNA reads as TGTGCCAGTAGTATGGGACTAGCGGGGCTCACAGATACGCAGTATTTT. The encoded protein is CASSMGLAGLTDTQYF.

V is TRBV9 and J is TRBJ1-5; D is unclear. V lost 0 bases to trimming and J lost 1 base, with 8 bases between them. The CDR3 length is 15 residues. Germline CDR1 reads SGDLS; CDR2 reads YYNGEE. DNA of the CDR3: TGTGCCAGCAGCGTAGGAGGACGGAGCAATCAGCCCCAGCATTTT. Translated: CASSVGGRSNQPQHF. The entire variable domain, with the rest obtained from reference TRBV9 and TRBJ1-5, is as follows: DSGVTQTPKHLITATGQRVTLRCSPRSGDLSVYWYQQSLDQGLQFLIQYYNGEERAKGNILERFSAQQFPDLHSELNLSSLELGDSALYFCASSVGGRSNQPQHFGDGTRLSIL.

The CDR3 loop is CASSLEGRGETQYF. For the CDR3, the DNA is TGTGCCAGCAGCTTAGAAGGCAGGGGTGAGACCCAGTACTTC. The chain has TRBV7-2 and TRBJ2-5; D possibly corresponds to TRBD1 (6 bases). The CDR3 sequence is 14 residues long. The germline V gene encodes CDR1 SGHTA and CDR2 FQGNSA. The ends were cut back, 1 base at V and 5 bases at J, with 11 bases in the middle.

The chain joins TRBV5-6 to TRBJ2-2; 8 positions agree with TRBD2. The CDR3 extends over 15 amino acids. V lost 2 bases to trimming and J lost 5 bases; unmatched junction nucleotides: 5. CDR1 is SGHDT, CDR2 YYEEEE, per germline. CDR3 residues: CASSLPGGVTGELFF. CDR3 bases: TGTGCCAGCAGCTTACCCGGGGGGGTAACCGGGGAGCTGTTTTTT.

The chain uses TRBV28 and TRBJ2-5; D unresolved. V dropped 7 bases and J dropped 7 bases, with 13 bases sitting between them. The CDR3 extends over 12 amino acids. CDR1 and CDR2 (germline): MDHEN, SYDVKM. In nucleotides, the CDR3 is TGTGCCAGCACTGTGGCTCCAGGGACCCAGTACTTC. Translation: CASTVAPGTQYF.

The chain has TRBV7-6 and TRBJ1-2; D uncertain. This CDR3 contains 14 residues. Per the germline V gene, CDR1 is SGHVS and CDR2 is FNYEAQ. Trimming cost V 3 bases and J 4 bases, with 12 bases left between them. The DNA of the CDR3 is TGTGCCAGCAGCTTGTCTCCGGGTTCCTATGGCTACACCTTC. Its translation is CASSLSPGSYGYTF.

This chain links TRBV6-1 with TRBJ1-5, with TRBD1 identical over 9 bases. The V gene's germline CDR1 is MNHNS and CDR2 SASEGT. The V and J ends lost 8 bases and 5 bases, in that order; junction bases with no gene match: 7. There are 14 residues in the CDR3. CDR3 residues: CASGGQGIYQPQHF. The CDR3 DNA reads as TGTGCCAGCGGCGGACAGGGGATTTATCAGCCCCAGCATTTT.

CDR3 protein: CASSITGYSTEAFF. The CDR3 DNA follows: TGTGCCAGTAGTATTACAGGGTATTCGACTGAAGCTTTCTTT. The chain uses TRBV19 and TRBJ1-1; D may be TRBD1 (6 bases). Germline CDR1 is LNHDA and CDR2 is SQIVND (reference sequence). The germline V and J ends were trimmed by 3 bases and 5 bases, with 13 bases remaining between them. This CDR3 has 14 amino acids.

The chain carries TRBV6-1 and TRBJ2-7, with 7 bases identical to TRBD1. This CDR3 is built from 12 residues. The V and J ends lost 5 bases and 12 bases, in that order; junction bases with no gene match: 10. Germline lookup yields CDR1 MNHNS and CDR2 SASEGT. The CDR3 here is CASSRTGRNPYF. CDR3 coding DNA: TGTGCCAGCAGTAGGACAGGACGGAATCCGTACTTC.

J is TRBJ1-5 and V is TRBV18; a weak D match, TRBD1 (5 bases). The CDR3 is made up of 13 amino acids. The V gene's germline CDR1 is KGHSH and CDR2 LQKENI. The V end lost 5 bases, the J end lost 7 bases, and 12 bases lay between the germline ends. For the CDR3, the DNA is TGTGCCAGCTCAAACTCCAGGGACCAGCCCCAGCATTTT. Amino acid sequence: CASSNSRDQPQHF.

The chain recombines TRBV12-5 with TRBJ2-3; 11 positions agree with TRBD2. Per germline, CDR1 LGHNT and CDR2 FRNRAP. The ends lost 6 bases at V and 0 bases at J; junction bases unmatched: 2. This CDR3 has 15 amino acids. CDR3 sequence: CASGRTSGSTDTQYF. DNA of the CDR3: TGTGCTAGTGGCAGGACTAGCGGGAGCACAGATACGCAGTATTTT.

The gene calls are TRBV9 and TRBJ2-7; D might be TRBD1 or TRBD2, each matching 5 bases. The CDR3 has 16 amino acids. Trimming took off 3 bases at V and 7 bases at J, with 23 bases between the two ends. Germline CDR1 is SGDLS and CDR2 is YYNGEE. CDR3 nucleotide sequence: TGTGCCAGCAGCGAGAGAGGGGACGGAGCTCTGGGGGAGCAGTACTTC. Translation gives CASSERGDGALGEQYF.

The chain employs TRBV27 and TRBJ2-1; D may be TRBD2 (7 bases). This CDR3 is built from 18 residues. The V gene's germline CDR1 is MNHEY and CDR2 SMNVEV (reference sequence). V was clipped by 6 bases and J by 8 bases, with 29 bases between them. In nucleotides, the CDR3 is TGTGCCAGCAGGCCTGACAGGTTCCTAGCGGCCTCGGGCCATGAGCAGTTCTTC. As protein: CASRPDRFLAASGHEQFF.

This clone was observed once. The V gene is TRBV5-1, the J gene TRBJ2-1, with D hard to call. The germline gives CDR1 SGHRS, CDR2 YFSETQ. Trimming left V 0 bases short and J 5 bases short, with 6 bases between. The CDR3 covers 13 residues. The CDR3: CASSLDNNNEQFF. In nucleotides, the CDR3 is TGCGCCAGCAGCTTGGACAACAACAATGAGCAGTTCTTC.

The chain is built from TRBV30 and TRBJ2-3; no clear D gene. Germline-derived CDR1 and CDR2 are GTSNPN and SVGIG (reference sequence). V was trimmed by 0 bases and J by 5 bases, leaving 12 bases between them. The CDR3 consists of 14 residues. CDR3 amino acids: CAWSVLGSGDTQYF. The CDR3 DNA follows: TGTGCCTGGAGTGTATTGGGGTCCGGAGATACGCAGTATTTT.

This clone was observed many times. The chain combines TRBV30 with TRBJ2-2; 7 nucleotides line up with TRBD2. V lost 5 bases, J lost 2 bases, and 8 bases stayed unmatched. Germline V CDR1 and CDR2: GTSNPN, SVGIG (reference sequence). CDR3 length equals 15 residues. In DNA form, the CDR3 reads TGTGCCTGGGCCAGAGCGGGGATCAACACCGGGGAGCTGTTTTTT. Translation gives CAWARAGINTGELFF.

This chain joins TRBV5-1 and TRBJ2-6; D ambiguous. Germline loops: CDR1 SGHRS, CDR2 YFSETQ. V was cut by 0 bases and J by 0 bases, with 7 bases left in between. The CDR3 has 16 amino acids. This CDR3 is CASSLAGDSGANVLTF. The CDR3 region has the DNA TGCGCCAGCAGCTTGGCTGGGGACTCTGGGGCCAACGTCCTGACTTTC.

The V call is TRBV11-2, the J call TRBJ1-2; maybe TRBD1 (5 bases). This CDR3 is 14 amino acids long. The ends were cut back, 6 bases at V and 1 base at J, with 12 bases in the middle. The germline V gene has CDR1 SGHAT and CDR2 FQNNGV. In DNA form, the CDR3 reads TGTGCCAGCAGGCGAGTGGGGGTTAACTATGGCTACACCTTC. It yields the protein CASRRVGVNYGYTF.

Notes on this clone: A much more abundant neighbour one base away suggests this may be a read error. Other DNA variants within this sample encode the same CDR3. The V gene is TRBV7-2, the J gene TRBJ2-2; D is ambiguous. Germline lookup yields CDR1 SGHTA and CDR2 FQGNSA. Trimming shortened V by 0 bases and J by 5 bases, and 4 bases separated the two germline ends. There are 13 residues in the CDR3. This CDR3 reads CASSLAGTGELFF. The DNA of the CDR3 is TGTGCCAGCAGCTTAGCGGGGACCGGGGAGCTGTTTTTT.

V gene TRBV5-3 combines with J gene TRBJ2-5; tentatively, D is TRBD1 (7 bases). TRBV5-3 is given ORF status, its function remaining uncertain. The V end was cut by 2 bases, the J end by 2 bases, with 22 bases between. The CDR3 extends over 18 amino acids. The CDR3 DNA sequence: TGTGCCAGAAGCTTAAGTGCGGGGACAGCACTACTGCAAGAGACCCAGTACTTC. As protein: CARSLSAGTALLQETQYF.